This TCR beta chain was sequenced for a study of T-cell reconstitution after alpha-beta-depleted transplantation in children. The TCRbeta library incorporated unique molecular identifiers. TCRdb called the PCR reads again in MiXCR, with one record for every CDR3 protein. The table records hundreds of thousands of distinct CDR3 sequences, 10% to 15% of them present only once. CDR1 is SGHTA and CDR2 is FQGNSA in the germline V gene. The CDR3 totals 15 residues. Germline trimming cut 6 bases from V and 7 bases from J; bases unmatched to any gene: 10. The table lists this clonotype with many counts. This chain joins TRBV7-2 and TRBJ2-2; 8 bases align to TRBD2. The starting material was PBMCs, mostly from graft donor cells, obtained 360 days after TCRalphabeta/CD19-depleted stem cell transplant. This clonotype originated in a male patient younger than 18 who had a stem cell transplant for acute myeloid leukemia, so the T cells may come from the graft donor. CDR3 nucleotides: TGTGCCAGCAGGAGTCAAGCGGGAGATCACGGGGAGCTGTTTTTT. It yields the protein CASRSQAGDHGELFF.